The 2 T cell receptor beta chains below all came from one sample that was sequenced in a study of blood T cell repertoires in COVID-19. Assay used: immunoSEQ multiplex PCR; TCRdb lists only in-frame clones, some missing. The sample has under 250,000 clones, around nine tenths seen once. The specimen was peripheral blood. The receptors stem from a woman in her sixties or seventies who had recovered from COVID-19.

This chain uses TRBV5-1 with TRBJ1-2; D uncertain. The CDR3 spans 14 residues. Trimming took 0 bases from V and 2 from J, leaving 8 bases between them. Germline values: CDR1 SGHRS, CDR2 YFSETQ. In nucleotides, the CDR3 is TGCGCCAGCAGCTTGGCGGCGGTCAACTATGGCTACACCTTC. It codes for CASSLAAVNYGYTF.

CDR3 sequence: CASSMDIYNEQFF. Here the CDR3 DNA reads TGTGCCAGCTCAATGGACATCTACAATGAGCAGTTCTTC. This rearrangement joins TRBV18 to TRBJ2-1, with a weak D call TRBD1 (5 bases). CDR3 length: 13 residues. From germline, CDR1 is KGHSH and CDR2 LQKENI. V shed 5 bases and J shed 3 bases, with 8 bases lying between them.